The source of this TCR beta chain is a study of CXCR3-negative and CXCR3-positive naive CD8 T cells. Points from the study as a whole: Memory CD8+ cells showed much lower diversity, while both naive subsets were comparably high. The study found more hydrophobic TRB CDR3s in CXCR3-positive naive cells than in CXCR3-negative naive cells.

Carrying UMI labels, the TRB cDNA libraries were prepared through 5' RACE. TCRdb processed the 5' RACE reads again and assigns one entry to each CDR3 protein, with no DNA. Found here are about 98,000 distinct CDR3 sequences; the top ten clones hold around 1%. In regard to this clonotype: Its antigen is currently unknown.

The V gene's germline CDR1 is MDHEN and CDR2 SYDVKM. The CDR3 extends over 15 amino acids. Sequencing used naive CXCR3+ CD8+ T cells from blood. Subset: CD45RO-CCR7+CD27+CD95- naive CD8+ T cells expressing CXCR3 (TNR3+). The sequence was collected from a human donor in good health. Some clones in this sample may be carry-over from other donors' samples. The chain joins TRBV28 to TRBJ2-5; TCRdb lists TRBD1, though no DNA is available to test this call. CDR3 protein: CASRRDRWGRETQYF.